This T cell receptor (beta chain) stems from a study of blood T cell repertoires in COVID-19. At the level of the study: T cells, B-cell-depleted T cells, or PBMCs supplied cDNA or gDNA.

Generated by immunoSEQ multiplex PCR, the TCRdb table keeps only in-frame clones and is missing some. The profile shows some 180,000 clones, around 85% of them singletons. Material for sequencing was peripheral blood. The TCR sequence derives from a woman in her sixties or seventies with acute or convalescent COVID-19.

The CDR3, as DNA: TGTGCCAGCAGTTCCCTAGCGGGAGTGGTGCAGTTCTTC. Translating gives CASSSLAGVVQFF. The genes are TRBV12-3 or TRBV12-4 and TRBJ2-1; 10 nucleotides align to TRBD2. V was pared by 4 bases and J by 12 bases, with 6 bases of the junction left unmatched. There are 13 residues in the CDR3.